This TCR beta chain was documented in a study of T cells in Graves' hyperthyroidism and ophthalmopathy (dated by TCRdb to about 2019). Study-level background: Peripheral blood was sampled at the time of initial diagnosis, prior to any treatment. After sampling, hyperthyroidism patients received methimazole starting at 30 mg daily, and ophthalmopathy patients received high-dose intravenous methylprednisolone. In more than 5 Graves' hyperthyroidism patients, the study also compared T-cell repertoires from thyroid tissue with T-cell repertoires from blood. TCR V-J signatures able to tell the groups apart were searched for in a discovery cohort of 90 to 100 patients, of whom around 42 had Graves' ophthalmopathy and around 57 had stable Graves' hyperthyroidism. Prospective prediction of ophthalmopathy was tested in an independent validation cohort consisting of fewer than 20 hyperthyroidism patients and 15 or so patients who later progressed to ophthalmopathy. The paper reports TCR Vbeta CDR3 sequencing of approximately 140 peripheral blood samples: approximately 41 ophthalmopathy, 75 to 80 hyperthyroidism and approximately 17 progressor patients. The roughly 94 discovery patients were randomly divided into training and test sets at a 7:3 ratio.

The TCR beta CDR3 regions were amplified from RNA transcripts. A first-round RT-PCR of the TCR CDR3 used the HTBI primer set with the Qiagen OneStep RT-PCR kit. Libraries were constructed in a second round of multiplex PCR, after which size selection and purification were performed. Paired-end sequencing of the libraries was performed with 100 bp reads on an Illumina HiSeq2000. In the paper's pipeline: SOAPnuke was used to process the raw data, throwing out any read that contained adapters or uncalled bases, had a mean Phred below 15, or lacked an exact constant-primer or identifier match. High-quality paired reads were merged using COPE v1.2.5, and each unique nucleotide sequence was defined as a clonotype. MiTCR v1.1 was used to align the clonotypes against IMGT TRBV, TRBD and TRBJ reference segments. Analysis was restricted to V-J combinations with a frequency above 0.0001, which covered 98% to 99.2% of repertoires. The TCS score was defined as the ratio of F50 (clonal expansion) to E x V (chaos), calculated using BLOSUM62-based TCRdist between CDR3 peptides within each V-J. Welch's t-statistics and random forest reduced 500 to 550 V-J features to about 13, which were used in a naive Bayes classifier (R e1071). TCRdb applied fastp at Q25 and MiXCR to the public reads, then kept only in-frame beta chains. CDR3 protein duplicates are merged, each entry listing the most common genes and DNA. The authors' filters were not applied to this entry. The sample table records under 400,000 distinct CDR3 sequences; less than 15% of these occur just once. Roughly 8.3% of the sample comes from the top ten.

The research as a whole found: A 13 V-J signature model separated ophthalmopathy from stable hyperthyroidism, with approximately 87% sensitivity and roughly 82% specificity in cross-validation and 80%/75% in testing. Most expanded thyroid clonotypes (frequency above 0.001) were also detected in blood, suggesting blood repertoires may reflect thyroid immune responses. In validation, the model predicted progression to ophthalmopathy with around 71% sensitivity and about 73% specificity, a median of approximately 6.5 months before onset. No statistical method was used to fix the sample size in advance, and group allocation was not hidden from the investigators.

The V and J ends are trimmed by 6 bases and 1 base, leaving 13 bases between them. The CDR3 sequence holds 15 residues, the cysteine and phenylalanine included. Only CDR3 DNA remains: 45 bases, in frame from the first base. Per the germline V gene, SNHLY is the CDR1 and FYNNEI is the CDR2. The sample holds many counts of this clonotype. The specificity of this receptor is unknown. No base quality information exists; no much larger clone differs at one position. A patient counted as having stable Graves' hyperthyroidism if no progression to ophthalmopathy occurred over 18 months of follow-up. Hyperthyroidism patients were aged 18 to 65 years and newly diagnosed, with disease duration of less than 2 months. Patients with uncontrolled infections, other autoimmune diseases, pregnancy or lactation were excluded. Diagnoses were based on clinical symptoms, serum thyroxine and TRAb, thyroid ultrasound and orbital computed tomography. Ficoll-Paque density gradient centrifugation was used to isolate PBMCs from under 11 ml of fresh peripheral blood. Total RNA was extracted with Trizol reagent, and quality was checked on an Agilent 2100 Bioanalyzer.

Sequencing was done on a sample of blood. In this chain, TRBV2 is recombined with TRBJ2-1; a weak D assignment points to TRBD1 (5 bases agree). The TCR comes from a woman aged 18-29 years with Graves' hyperthyroidism. In nucleotides, the sequence is TGTGCCAGCAGGTTTGACAGTGTGTCCTACAATGAGCAGTTCTTC. Its protein reads: CASRFDSVSYNEQFF. The CDR3, completed at both ends by the reference TRBV2 and TRBJ2-1 genes, gives the full variable domain EPEVTQTPSHQVTQMGQEVILRCVPISNHLYFYWYRQILGQKVEFLVSFYNNEISEKSEIFDDQFSVERPDGSNFTLKIRSTKLEDSAMYFCASRFDSVSYNEQFFGPGTRLTVL.